Listed below are T cell receptor beta chains from one sample, sequenced in a study of human T cells and chemical hapten exposure. TCRdb used MiXCR to reprocess the RACE reads, holding one entry per CDR3 protein. The table has 95,000 to 150,000 distinct CDR3 sequences, about 10% seen once. Sequencing was performed on whole blood, taken in connection with sensitization to the hapten diphenylcyclopropenone (DPC). These TCRs come from a woman between 50 and 59 years old with alopecia areata. Some clones in this sample may be carry-over from other donors' samples. Both conserved end residues are part of each CDR3. A D gene is named only where the DNA matches it firmly. Some rows mark clone size as missing; the rest say once, few, many or name a class of expanded clone.

j_call d_call clone_size v_call cdr3_nt cdr3_aa
TRBJ2-1 - - TRBV7-2 TGTGCCAGCAGCTTAAGCCCCAGCAACCACAATGAGCAGTTCTTC CASSLSPSNHNEQFF
TRBJ1-1 - - TRBV11-2 TGTGCCAGCTTGCTCGTGGGACCTGAAGCTTTCTTT CASLLVGPEAFF
TRBJ2-7 - few TRBV6-1 TGTGCCAGCAGTGAAGGGAGCTCCTACGAGCAGTACTTC CASSEGSSYEQYF
TRBJ1-6 - - TRBV7-9 TGTGCCAGCAGCTTAGTAGAGGGTAGCAGTTCACCCCTCCACTTT CASSLVEGSSSPLHF
TRBJ2-7 TRBD2 few TRBV6-2/TRBV6-3 TGTGCCAGCAGTGGGACTAGCGGGAGGGCCGGCAACGAGCAGTACTTC CASSGTSGRAGNEQYF
TRBJ2-7 - many TRBV20-1 TGCAGTGCTAGAGGTGTGTGGACTGCGTCCTACGAGCAGTACTTC CSARGVWTASYEQYF
TRBJ1-5 - many TRBV28 TGTGCCAGCAGACCCCACCTGAATCAGCCCCAGCATTTT CASRPHLNQPQHF
TRBJ2-7 TRBD1 - TRBV27 TGTGCCAGCAGCCCGGTGACAGGGGGGGCCTACGAGCAGTACTTC CASSPVTGGAYEQYF
TRBJ2-3 - - TRBV9 TGTGCCAGCAGCGTAGCAGGCGGAACTATTGGGTATACGCAGTATTTT CASSVAGGTIGYTQYF
TRBJ2-7 - few TRBV12-3/TRBV12-4 TGTGCCAGCAGTCCGCGGGACGGCTCCTACGAGCAGTACTTC CASSPRDGSYEQYF
TRBJ2-1 TRBD2 few TRBV4-3 TGCGCCAGCAGCCAACAAGGACTAGCGGGAGGAGAGGAGCAGTTCTTC CASSQQGLAGGEEQFF
TRBJ2-3 - many TRBV7-2 TGTGCCAGCACTAAATTGGGAGGCAGCACAGATACGCAGTATTTT CASTKLGGSTDTQYF
TRBJ2-3 TRBD2 few TRBV5-1 TGCGCCAGCACAGATAGCGGGTCCAGCACAGATACGCAGTATTTT CASTDSGSSTDTQYF
TRBJ2-5 - many TRBV7-2 TGTGCCAGCAGCCAGAGGTACCAAGAGACCCAGTACTTC CASSQRYQETQYF
TRBJ1-1 TRBD1 few TRBV29-1 TGCAGCGTTGACAGGGGGCGGACTGAAGCTTTCTTT CSVDRGRTEAFF
TRBJ2-2 TRBD1 many TRBV12-3/TRBV12-4 TGTGCCAGCAGTCCGACAGGGACCGGGGAGCTGTTTTTT CASSPTGTGELFF
TRBJ1-1 - - TRBV29-1 TGCAGCGTTTTTACAGGGAGCCCTGAAGCTTTCTTT CSVFTGSPEAFF
TRBJ2-1 TRBD2 many TRBV19 TGTGCCAGTAGTCAGGCGGGGGGGCCGAATGAGCAGTTCTTC CASSQAGGPNEQFF
TRBJ1-1 - many TRBV2 TGTGCCAGCAGTGCTGTTAGGGCGGACACTGAAGCTTTCTTT CASSAVRADTEAFF
TRBJ2-7 - few TRBV7-8 TGTGCCAGCAGCTTCGGGGGGACAGCTTCCTACGAGCAGTACTTC CASSFGGTASYEQYF
TRBJ1-1 - few TRBV3-1 TGTGCCAGCAGCCAAGCCGGAGCGGGGGGGACTGAAGCTTTCTTT CASSQAGAGGTEAFF
TRBJ1-3 - few TRBV28 TGTGCCAGCAGGGAGTCCAGAAACACCATATATTTT CASRESRNTIYF
TRBJ1-2 TRBD1 - TRBV11-2 TGTGCCAGCAGCTCCGGACAGGGGATCTATGGCTACACCTTC CASSSGQGIYGYTF
TRBJ1-5 - - TRBV27 TGTGCCAGCAGGCCCTACAAGGTGGATCAGCCCCAGCATTTT CASRPYKVDQPQHF
TRBJ2-1 - - TRBV29-1 TGCAGCGTTGAAAAGAGGGACTCCTCTTTCTACAATGAGCAGTTCTTC CSVEKRDSSFYNEQFF
TRBJ1-1 TRBD1 many TRBV5-1 TGCGCCAGCAGCGCAGGACAGGGGGTCACTGAAGCTTTCTTT CASSAGQGVTEAFF
TRBJ1-6 - many TRBV27 TGTGCCAGCAGTTTCTCTTCCTATAATTCACCCCTCCACTTT CASSFSSYNSPLHF
TRBJ2-3 TRBD2 many TRBV7-2 TGTGCCAGCAGCTTATATTCAATAGCGGGGGGGGGGAGGACAGATACGCAGTATTTT CASSLYSIAGGGRTDTQYF
TRBJ2-1 - - TRBV30 TGTGCCTGGAGGAATAGCGCCTACAATGAGCAGTTCTTC CAWRNSAYNEQFF
TRBJ2-1 - - TRBV27 TGTGCCAGCAGTCTCCGGAACAGGGGGGCGAAGCGGGAGCACCATGAGCAGTTCTTC CASSLRNRGAKREHHEQFF
TRBJ2-2 TRBD1 - TRBV9 TGTGCCAGCAGCGTCTCCCCGACAGGGGGTGGAGGGGAGCTGTTTTTT CASSVSPTGGGGELFF
TRBJ2-1 - many TRBV6-2/TRBV6-3 TGTGCCAGCAGTCCCTCCTACAATGAGCAGTTCTTC CASSPSYNEQFF
TRBJ2-1 - many TRBV10-3 TGTGCCATCCGCAACATCATTAGCTCCTACAATGAGCAGTTCTTC CAIRNIISSYNEQFF
TRBJ2-2 - - TRBV24-1 TGTGCCACCAGTGACAGGGGAGGCGGGGAGCTGTTTTTT CATSDRGGGELFF
TRBJ1-1 - few TRBV20-1 TGCAGTGCCTCCTCGGGGACGAACACTGAAGCTTTCTTT CSASSGTNTEAFF
TRBJ1-1 - - TRBV3-1 TGTGCCAGCAGCCAGGCCAGTGGCACTGAAGCTTTCTTT CASSQASGTEAFF
TRBJ2-1 TRBD2 - TRBV18 TGTGCCAGCTCACCAACCGGGACAGGGGGACTAGCGGGAGAGGTGAATGAGCAGTTCTTC CASSPTGTGGLAGEVNEQFF
TRBJ1-4 TRBD1 - TRBV6-6 TGTGCCAGCAGTTATACAGGGGGCGCAGGGGAAAAACTGTTTTTT CASSYTGGAGEKLFF
TRBJ2-5 - many TRBV9 TGTGCCAGCAGCCCGTGGGGAGAGGAGACCCAGTACTTC CASSPWGEETQYF
TRBJ2-3 TRBD2 few TRBV20-1 TGCAGTGCAGAGGACTTAAGACTAGCGGGAGGGCCAGGCACAGATACGCAGTATTTT CSAEDLRLAGGPGTDTQYF
TRBJ2-7 TRBD1 few TRBV5-1 TGCGCCAGCAGCTCCGGGACAGAGTACGAGCAGTACTTC CASSSGTEYEQYF
TRBJ2-1 TRBD2 many TRBV7-2 TGTGCCAGCAGCTTAGGGGTCGGGAGGGTAAACAATGAGCAGTTCTTC CASSLGVGRVNNEQFF
TRBJ1-2 - few TRBV27 TGTGCCAGCAGTTTGGGCGGGACGGTCGGCGGCTACACCTTC CASSLGGTVGGYTF
TRBJ2-3 TRBD2 - TRBV7-9 TGTGCCAGCAGCTTAGGCTCTAGCGGGGACCCAGATACGCAGTATTTT CASSLGSSGDPDTQYF
TRBJ2-7 - - TRBV6-2/TRBV6-3 TGTGCCAGCAGTTATGGAGGGAACTACGAGCAGTACTTC CASSYGGNYEQYF
TRBJ2-3 - many TRBV20-1 TGCAGTGCTAGGTGGCTGGGCACAGATACGCAGTATTTT CSARWLGTDTQYF
TRBJ2-5 - many TRBV6-2/TRBV6-3 TGTGCCAGCAGCCCCGAAGAGACCCAGTACTTC CASSPEETQYF
TRBJ2-1 - many TRBV6-5 TGTGCCAGCCGCCTTCGGTCGGGGTACAATGAGCAGTTCTTC CASRLRSGYNEQFF
TRBJ1-2 TRBD1 - TRBV2 TGTGCCAGCAGGCAGGGGGCAATCTCCTTC CASRQGAISF
TRBJ2-7 TRBD2 few TRBV5-1 TGCGCCAGCAGCCAAGGGGCTAGCGGGAGCTACGAGCAGTACTTC CASSQGASGSYEQYF
TRBJ1-4 TRBD1 - TRBV7-9 TGTGCCAGCAGCCCATCTACCGGGACAGGGTTTGAAAAACTGTTTTTT CASSPSTGTGFEKLFF
TRBJ1-5 - - TRBV21-1 TGTACCAGCAGCAAAGGATGGAGGCCCCAGCATTTT CTSSKGWRPQHF
TRBJ2-7 - - TRBV13 TGTGCCAGCAGCCAACAGGGTTCCGACGAGCAGTACTTC CASSQQGSDEQYF
TRBJ1-1 - - TRBV4-1 TGCGCCAGCAGCCGGGTGGGGGGCACTGAAGCTTTCTTT CASSRVGGTEAFF
TRBJ2-5 - - TRBV20-1 TGCAGTGCTCAAGACGGGGGCAGGGCCCAGGAGACCCAGTACTTC CSAQDGGRAQETQYF
TRBJ1-2 - many TRBV7-9 TGTGCCAGCAGCCTCAGGGACGGCTACACCTTC CASSLRDGYTF
TRBJ1-2 - - TRBV11-2 TGTGCCAGCAGCTTAGGGGAGGGGCAGGGATGGTCGGGCTACACCTTC CASSLGEGQGWSGYTF